This TCR beta chain derives from a study of OX40 agonist ivuxolimab in advanced cancers. Study-wide context: While on treatment, patients had intravenous ivuxolimab at 0.01 to 10 mg/kg every 2 weeks.

The CDR3 runs to 13 residues. V was pared by 4 bases and J by 10 bases, with 14 bases between. Germline values: CDR1 LNHDA, CDR2 SQIVND (reference sequence). As concerns this clone: Its antigen remains unidentified.

Study-level findings and limits: At 0.1 to 3.0 mg/kg, clonal expansion of CD4+ and CD8+ blood T cells had occurred by week 6. Some patients who did not respond also had low normalized T-cell clonal expansion.

Some clones are missing from TCRdb's copy, which holds only in-frame ones; the method was immunoSEQ multiplex PCR. The table shows more than 50,000 clones, with roughly three quarters occurring only once. Sequenced here: CD4+ or CD8+ T cells sorted from blood, sampled in a trial of the OX40 agonist ivuxolimab. This sequence originates from an adult with an advanced solid tumor such as melanoma, head and neck, liver or kidney cancer. V and J are TRBV19 and TRBJ2-1, with TRBD2 as a possible D gene (5 bases). The chain's CDR3 is CASSKGSEREQFF. CDR3 DNA: TGTGCCAGTAGTAAGGGTAGCGAAAGAGAGCAGTTCTTC. The entire variable domain, with the rest obtained from reference TRBV19 and TRBJ2-1, is as follows: DGGITQSPKYLFRKEGQNVTLSCEQNLNHDAMYWYRQDPGQGLRLIYYSQIVNDFQKGDIAEGYSVSREKKESFPLTVTSAQKNPTAFYLCASSKGSEREQFFGPGTRLTVL.